This T cell receptor (beta chain) originates from a study of blood T cell repertoires in COVID-19. Study at large: Sample material is recorded as cDNA or gDNA derived from T cells, B-cell-depleted T cells, or PBMCs.

The CDR3 has 12 amino acids. V was trimmed by 6 bases and J by 8 bases, leaving 16 bases between them. Looked up from germline, CDR1 is SQVTM and CDR2 is ANQGSEA. As originally analysed: Estimates of nucleated cell counts were drawn from the amplification of reference gene primers. TCRdb keeps only in-frame clones here, not all; method: immunoSEQ multiplex PCR. From that table come the V and J calls and clone size; the DNA was used to work out D and trimming. This table has 200,000 or so clones, around 91% appearing once. What was sequenced was PBMCs or T cells enriched from blood (not recorded which). The chain is built from TRBV29-1 and TRBJ1-2, with D tentatively TRBD1 (5 bases). The source of this sequence is a woman in her late teens or twenties in a cohort exposed to, infected with or recovered from COVID-19 (not recorded which). CDR3 DNA: TGCAGCGTCTCGACAGCCTCCCGAGGCTACACCTTC. It specifies CSVSTASRGYTF.